This T cell receptor beta chain derives from a study of shared clonotypes between healthy human individuals. The study, taken as a whole, reports: Sampling covered blood only; tissue repertoires likely differ. Donor scarcity curtailed the genetic and exposure-history diversity represented herein. Among donors, sharing of clonotypes was expected to be affected by sequencing depth.

CD8 cells classed as naive were CD45RO-negative and positively selected for CCR7, excluding terminally differentiated effector memory CD45RA+ cells. The CDR3 is 13 residues long. Trimming removed 3 bases from V and 6 bases from J, with 12 bases in between. Germline assignment: CDR1 LNHDA and CDR2 SQIVND (reference sequence). As concerns this clone: Its specificity is not known.

Only in-frame clones appear in the TCRdb table, and some are missing; sequencing was by immunoSEQ multiplex PCR. The sample records hundreds of thousands of clones, 95% to 97% being singletons. V is TRBV19 and J is TRBJ2-7; no clear D gene. The material sequenced was naive CD8+ T cells sorted from blood. This receptor was taken from a woman aged 30 to 39 in good health. The DNA for the CDR3 is TGTGCCAGTAGTATCCGGCACTCCCTCGAGCAGTACTTC. It yields the protein CASSIRHSLEQYF.